The TCR beta chain under discussion was sequenced for a study of monozygotic twins with inflammatory bowel disease. Study outcomes and limitations: Among IBD patients, TCRbeta diversity (inverse Simpson) was lower than in healthy co-twins.

No sorting of T cells preceded isolation of total RNA from whole blood. Remarks on this clonotype: The antigen is unknown.

The CDR3 is made up of 15 amino acids. Looked up from germline, CDR1 is MNHEY and CDR2 is SVGAGI. Reprocessing the 5' RACE reads, TCRdb reports a single entry for every CDR3 protein and omits DNA. This sample's table reports 400,000 to 500,000 distinct CDR3 sequences. The clonotype was recovered from a human donor with ulcerative colitis or Crohn's disease, or a healthy co-twin of an affected twin (not recorded which). Sequencing was carried out using blood. This sequence joins TRBV6-5 and TRBJ2-5; TCRdb gives TRBD2 as the D gene, but with no DNA this cannot be confirmed. The CDR3 here is CASSSSDGWGETQYF.